The 12 T cell receptor beta chains below all came from one sample that was sequenced in a study of beta chain features in type 1 diabetes. Expressed TCRB transcripts were sequenced because the isolated RNA had all been reverse transcribed beforehand. The table came from immunoSEQ multiplex PCR; TCRdb's copy has only in-frame clones and leaves some out. The data show 200,000 to 250,000 clones, with about 71% seen just once and approximately 0.053% held by the top ten. The sample taken for sequencing was naive CD4+ T cells from blood. These receptors came from a man aged 25 to 40 in good health.

The genes are TRBV30 and TRBJ2-7, with D perhaps TRBD1 (6 bases). Germline values: CDR1 GTSNPN, CDR2 SVGIG (reference sequence). The CDR3 has 12 amino acids. Trimming cost V 8 bases and J 1 base, with 12 bases left between them. The CDR3 spells CAGQGFSYEQYF. The CDR3 bases are TGTGCCGGTCAGGGGTTTTCCTACGAGCAGTACTTC.

This clone was observed a handful of times. This chain connects TRBV14 to TRBJ2-2, with TRBD1 matching 10 bases. Per the germline V gene, CDR1 is SGHDN and CDR2 is FVKESK. This CDR3 comprises 13 residues. With V trimmed by 4 bases and J by 13 bases, 6 bases remained unmatched. For the CDR3, the DNA is TGTGCCAGCAGCCCACGGACAGGGGGAAGGCTGTTTTTT. Amino acid sequence: CASSPRTGGRLFF.

This clone was detected a few times. The chain links TRBV5-1 to TRBJ1-2, with D unresolved. There are 11 residues in the CDR3. The V gene lost 5 bases and the J gene lost 1 base, with 3 bases spanning the gap. The germline V gene encodes CDR1 SGHRS and CDR2 YFSETQ. CDR3 region: CASRDNYGYTF. For the CDR3, the DNA is TGCGCCAGCAGGGATAACTATGGCTACACCTTC.

This clone was counted a few times. Other DNA sequences from this sample encode an identical CDR3 as well. The chain combines TRBV29-1 with TRBJ2-5; no definite D call. Per germline, CDR1 SQVTM and CDR2 ANQGSEA. This CDR3 region has 12 residues. V dropped 3 bases and J dropped 5 bases, with 10 bases sitting between them. The DNA of the CDR3 is TGCAGCGTTGAGGGTTTAGGGGAGACCCAGTACTTC. It is translated as CSVEGLGETQYF.

The chain combines TRBV11-1 with TRBJ2-4; 7 nucleotides agree with TRBD1. The CDR3 length is 13 residues. From germline, CDR1 is SGHAT and CDR2 FQDESV (reference sequence). The trim removed 3 bases at V and 8 bases at J, leaving 4 bases unmatched. CDR3 amino acids: CASSLTGLDIQYF. CDR3 bases: TGTGCCAGCAGCTTGACAGGGTTGGACATTCAGTACTTC.

J is TRBJ2-2 and V is TRBV5-1, with TRBD2 identical over 11 bases. CDR1 and CDR2 (germline): SGHRS, YFSETQ. The CDR3 length is 15 residues. The V segment lost 0 bases and the J segment 5 bases; nucleotides outside the gene matches: 0. CDR3 loop: CASSLGLAGTGELFF. For the CDR3, the DNA is TGCGCCAGCAGCTTGGGACTAGCGGGAACCGGGGAGCTGTTTTTT.

V and J are TRBV15 and TRBJ1-5; no clear D gene. CDR1 is LNHNV and CDR2 is YYDKDF in the germline V gene (reference sequence). The CDR3 runs 14 residues. Between the trimmed V and J ends, which lost 0 bases and 7 bases, there was a span of 10 bases. The CDR3 DNA reads TGTGCCACCAGCAGAGATCTCGGCGGCCAGCCCCAGCATTTT. This encodes CATSRDLGGQPQHF.

The chain recombines TRBV7-9 with TRBJ2-7; D call uncertain. The CDR3 has 13 amino acids. V was shortened by 2 bases and J by 4 bases, with 9 bases between the two germline ends. Germline-derived CDR1 and CDR2 are SEHNR and FQNEAQ (reference sequence). The CDR3 nucleotides read TGTGCCAGCAGCTTAATTGCGGTATACGAGCAGTACTTC. Translated, it gives CASSLIAVYEQYF.

The chain recombines TRBV29-1 with TRBJ1-1; D not resolved. From germline, CDR1 is SQVTM and CDR2 ANQGSEA. V was shortened by 7 bases and J by 6 bases, with 18 bases between the two germline ends. The CDR3 consists of 13 residues. This chain's CDR3 is CSATQGGLAEAFF. CDR3 DNA sequence: TGCAGCGCTACTCAAGGCGGCCTGGCTGAAGCTTTCTTT.

This chain links TRBV2 with TRBJ2-5; D is unclear. The CDR3 contains 12 residues. With 0 bases removed from V and 6 bases from J, the gap between germline ends came to 5 bases. CDR1 is SNHLY, CDR2 FYNNEI, per germline. The CDR3 coding sequence is TGTGCCAGCAGTGAAGCGGGGAAGACCCAGTACTTC. This gives the protein CASSEAGKTQYF.

This clone has more than one count but fewer than ten. The V gene is TRBV10-3, the J gene TRBJ2-7; 7 nucleotides match TRBD1. CDR3 length equals 13 residues. With 3 bases clipped from V and 7 bases from J, the junction kept 6 bases outside the gene matches. Germline V gene lookup returns CDR1 ENHRY and CDR2 SYGVKD. The CDR3 bases are TGTGCCATCAGTGAAAAGACAGGGCTGGAGCAGTACTTC. Protein product: CAISEKTGLEQYF.

This rearrangement joins TRBV7-2 to TRBJ2-2; D might be TRBD1 (6 bases). Per the germline V gene, CDR1 is SGHTA and CDR2 is FQGNSA. V lost 5 bases and J 4 bases, leaving 14 bases between the germline ends. The CDR3 extends over 15 amino acids. The DNA for the CDR3 is TGTGCCAGCAGCCAAGTGGGGGCTAGCACCGGGGAGCTGTTTTTT. The encoded protein is CASSQVGASTGELFF.